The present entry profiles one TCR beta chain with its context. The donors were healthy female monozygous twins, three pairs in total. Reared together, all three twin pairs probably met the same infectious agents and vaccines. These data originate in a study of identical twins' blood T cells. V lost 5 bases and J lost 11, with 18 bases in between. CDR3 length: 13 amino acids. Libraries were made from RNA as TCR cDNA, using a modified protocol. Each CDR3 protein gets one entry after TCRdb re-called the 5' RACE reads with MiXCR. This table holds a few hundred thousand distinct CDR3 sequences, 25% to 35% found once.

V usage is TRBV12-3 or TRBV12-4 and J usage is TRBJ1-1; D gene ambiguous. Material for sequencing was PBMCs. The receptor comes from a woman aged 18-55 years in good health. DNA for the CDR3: TGTGCCAGCAGTATCCGACATGGGCAAACGGCTTTCTTT. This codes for CASSIRHGQTAFF.